A single sample is the source of the 28 T cell receptor beta chains below, sequenced in a study of prognosis after radiotherapy for stage I lung cancer. Two-round multiplex PCR on genomic DNA was the method by which TCR beta CDR3 was amplified. The first PCR round targeted every TRBV and TRBJ gene with specific primers. Using its own MiXCR run on the multiplex PCR reads, TCRdb lists one record per CDR3 protein. The repertoire has 20,000 to 30,000 distinct CDR3 sequences, around 30% of them found once; the top ten carry under 45%. The material sequenced was PBMCs, taken before or after stereotactic body radiation therapy (not recorded which). The receptor source for this set is a donor aged 50 or older with non-small cell lung cancer.

The genes are TRBV20-1 and TRBJ1-1; TRBD1 agrees at 7 bases. The CDR3 length is 17 residues. V was clipped by 0 bases and J by 2 bases; unmatched bases: 12. Germline V gene data show CDR1 as DFQATT and CDR2 as SNEGSKA (reference sequence). CDR3 in amino acids: CSAREYNGQATNTEAFF. In DNA form, the CDR3 reads TGCAGTGCTAGAGAATATAATGGACAGGCCACTAACACTGAAGCTTTCTTT.

This clonotype was seen at least ten times. V usage is TRBV20-1 and J usage is TRBJ2-7, with D unclear. CDR1 is DFQATT, CDR2 SNEGSKA, per germline (reference sequence). V lost 3 bases, J lost 0 bases, and 9 bases lay in between. CDR3 size: 13 residues. CDR3 amino acids: CSARSGVSYEQYF. The CDR3 DNA reads TGCAGTGCTAGGTCCGGCGTCTCCTACGAGCAGTACTTC.

Ten or more counts support this clonotype. The genes are TRBV7-3 and TRBJ2-5, with 7 bases identical to TRBD2. The length of the CDR3 is 15 residues. Germline loops: CDR1 SGHTA, CDR2 FQGTGA. The ends lost 2 bases at V and 4 bases at J; junction bases unmatched: 7. CDR3 amino acids: CASSLVAGVPETQYF. CDR3 nucleotides: TGTGCCAGCAGCTTAGTCGCGGGAGTGCCAGAGACCCAGTACTTC.

The sample holds many counts of this clonotype. The chain couples TRBV30 to TRBJ2-2, with 8 bases aligning to TRBD2. J lost 4 bases, V lost 2 bases, and 6 bases had no gene match. Looked up from germline, CDR1 is GTSNPN and CDR2 is SVGIG (reference sequence). The CDR3 extends over 15 amino acids. CDR3 nucleotides: TGTGCCTGGAGTAGGCTAGCGGGCAGCACCGGGGAGCTGTTTTTT. This gives the protein CAWSRLAGSTGELFF.

With regard to this clonotype: Since a far larger clone is one base different, this is likely a read error. The CDR3 nucleotides are TGTGCCGGCAGCCTACCAGGGACAGGGTACGAGCAGTACTTC. The encoded protein is CAGSLPGTGYEQYF. The chain recombines TRBV6-2 or TRBV6-3 with TRBJ2-7, with 9 nucleotides matching TRBD1. Germline CDR1 MNHEY, CDR2 SVGEGT. This CDR3 has 14 amino acids.

This chain connects TRBV12-3 or TRBV12-4 to TRBJ2-1; unclear D gene. Between the trimmed V and J ends, which lost 3 bases and 7 bases, there was a span of 4 bases. The CDR3 loop spans 11 amino acids. As DNA, the CDR3 is TGTGCCAGCAGTTTCGATAATGAGCAGTTCTTC. Translation gives CASSFDNEQFF.

As for this clonotype: This may be a read error: a much more frequent sequence differs by one nucleotide. The chain joins TRBV10-2 to TRBJ2-1, with TRBD2 matching 15 bases. The CDR3 has 17 residues. Looked up from germline, CDR1 is WSHSY and CDR2 is SAAADI. CDR3 nucleotides: TGCGCCAGCATGAAGGGACTAGCGGGGGGCCGCTACAATGAGAAGTTCTTC. Translating gives CASMKGLAGGRYNEKFF.

A few counts support this clonotype. The chain combines TRBV5-1 with TRBJ2-6, with TRBD1 matching over 8 bases. Unmatched junction bases numbered 8, after V lost 4 bases and J lost 2 bases. The CDR3 runs to 17 residues. Germline CDR1 reads SGHRS; CDR2 reads YFSETQ. The CDR3 region is CASSIVQGATGANVLTF. CDR3 DNA: TGCGCCAGCAGCATCGTGCAGGGGGCAACTGGGGCCAACGTCCTGACTTTC. The full variable domain, its missing parts supplied by reference TRBV5-1 and TRBJ2-6, is KAGVTQTPRYLIKTRGQQVTLSCSPISGHRSVSWYQQTPGQGLQFLFEYFSETQRNKGNFPGRFSGRQFSNSRSEMNVSTLELGDSALYLCASSIVQGATGANVLTFGAGSRLTVL.

This clonotype came up many times. Compared with germline, one end of the junction differs, possibly owing to a read error. This rearrangement joins TRBV20-1 to TRBJ2-1; D is uncertain. The CDR3 runs 15 residues. Germline CDR1 and CDR2: DFQATT and SNEGSKA (reference sequence). CDR3 amino acids: CSARDSGGEYNEQLF. The CDR3 bases are TGCAGTGCTAGAGATTCCGGCGGCGAATACAATGAGCAGCTCTTC.

This clonotype was counted ten times or more. The chain recombines TRBV28 with TRBJ2-1, with a tentative D call TRBD1 (6 bases). V was trimmed by 6 bases and J by 9 bases, leaving 15 bases between them. CDR3 length: 13 amino acids. Germline lookup yields CDR1 MDHEN and CDR2 SYDVKM. The CDR3 bases are TGTGCCAGCAGCGTAACAGGGTTAACTGAGCAGTTCTTC. This codes for CASSVTGLTEQFF.

This clonotype has at least ten counts. The chain has TRBV28 and TRBJ2-2; weak D call: TRBD1 (6 bases). Trimming took 6 bases from V and 6 from J, leaving 17 bases between them. Germline V CDR1 and CDR2: MDHEN, SYDVKM. The CDR3 is made up of 15 amino acids. As DNA, the CDR3 is TGTGCCAGCAGGGCGGGCAGGGGTTTTTCCGGGGAGCTGTTTTTT. Protein product: CASRAGRGFSGELFF.

The CDR3 DNA reads TGTGCCAGCAGCTTACAGCGGAACCACGAGCAGTACTTC. Protein sequence: CASSLQRNHEQYF. The chain carries TRBV5-4 and TRBJ2-7, with a possible D match to TRBD2 (5 bases). Trimming took off 2 bases at V and 5 bases at J, with 11 bases between the two ends. The CDR3 is made up of 13 amino acids. Germline V lookup: CDR1 SGHNT, CDR2 YYREEE (reference sequence).

This clonotype appeared many times. This chain links TRBV7-3 with TRBJ2-1, with D unclear. Trimming removed 6 bases at V and 4 bases at J, with 13 bases between. The CDR3 is made up of 14 amino acids. Germline V lookup: CDR1 SGHTA, CDR2 FQGTGA. CDR3: CASRPDTDYNEQFF. The CDR3 DNA follows: TGTGCCAGCAGGCCTGACACAGATTACAATGAGCAGTTCTTC. The complete variable domain, with remaining parts taken from reference TRBV7-3 and TRBJ2-1, reads GAGVSQTPSNKVTEKGKYVELRCDPISGHTALYWYRQSLGQGPEFLIYFQGTGAADDSGLPNDRFFAVRPEGSVSTLKIQRTERGDSAVYLCASRPDTDYNEQFFGPGTRLTVL.

This clonotype was detected ten times or more. CDR3 sequence: CSVQRDQEGYTF. In nucleotides, the CDR3 is TGCAGCGTCCAGCGGGACCAAGAAGGCTACACCTTC. The chain is built from TRBV29-1 and TRBJ1-2; D is possibly TRBD1 (5 bases). CDR1 and CDR2 from the germline V gene are SQVTM and ANQGSEA. The V and J ends lost 6 bases and 8 bases respectively, with 16 bases between them. The CDR3 is made up of 12 amino acids. The variable domain in full, with the rest retrieved from reference TRBV29-1 and TRBJ1-2, is SAVISQKPSRDICQRGTSLTIQCQVDSQVTMMFWYRQQPGQSLTLIATANQGSEATYESGFVIDKFPISRPNLTFSTLTVSNMSPEDSSIYLCSVQRDQEGYTFGSGTRLTVV.

This clonotype was counted at least ten times. The chain couples TRBV30 to TRBJ2-1; weak D call: TRBD1 (5 bases). There are 14 residues in the CDR3. The V and J ends lost 1 base and 5 bases respectively, with 12 bases between them. The germline CDR1 and CDR2 sequences are GTSNPN and SVGIG (reference sequence). Here the CDR3 reads CAWSAGFTDNEQFF. The CDR3 DNA follows: TGTGCCTGGAGTGCAGGGTTCACTGACAATGAGCAGTTCTTC.

This clonotype was observed at least ten times. A junction boundary mismatches the germline segment, possibly from a read error. V is TRBV28 and J is TRBJ2-3; 9 bases are shared with TRBD2. This CDR3 has 13 amino acids. Per germline, CDR1 MDHEN and CDR2 SYDVKM. CDR3 in amino acids: CASSGGSTDTQYF. CDR3 sequence (DNA): TGTGCTAGCAGCGGGGGGAGCACAGATACGCAGTATTTT.

A few counts support this clonotype. A much larger clonotype is one base distant, so this may be a read error. This chain uses TRBV7-9 with TRBJ2-1; TRBD2 matches at 15 bases. This CDR3 is 18 amino acids long. Germline V gives CDR1 SEHNR, CDR2 FQNEAQ (reference sequence). Trimming cost V 6 bases and J 3 bases; bases outside gene matches: 9. The CDR3 sequence is CASRPYGLAGGIYNEQFF. The CDR3 nucleotides read TGTGCCAGCAGGCCCTACGGACTAGCGGGGGGGATCTACAATGAGCAGTTCTTC. The whole variable domain, filled in from reference TRBV7-9 and TRBJ2-1, reads DTGVSQNPRHKITKRGQNVTFRCDPISEHNRLYWYRQTLGQGPEFLTYFQNEAQLEKSRLLSDRFSAERPKGSFSTLEIQRTEQGDSAMYLCASRPYGLAGGIYNEQFFGPGTRLTVL.

There are many counts of this clonotype. This chain links TRBV5-4 with TRBJ2-7; 10 bases fit TRBD2. The germline CDR1 and CDR2 sequences are SGHNT and YYREEE (reference sequence). The CDR3 loop spans 15 amino acids. V was pared by 0 bases and J by 3 bases, with 3 bases of the junction left unmatched. CDR3 in amino acids: CASSLGTSGIYEQYF. Written as DNA, the CDR3 is TGTGCCAGCAGCTTGGGGACTAGCGGTATCTACGAGCAGTACTTC.

Ten or more counts support this clonotype. V usage is TRBV19 and J usage is TRBJ1-5; D remains unclear. CDR1 is LNHDA, CDR2 SQIVND, per germline (reference sequence). V lost 9 bases and J lost 2, with 23 bases in between. The CDR3 has 17 residues. Here the CDR3 DNA reads TGTGCCAGGAGGGATAGTAGGAAGGATGCGGGCAATCAGCCCCAGCATTTT. Protein sequence: CARRDSRKDAGNQPQHF.

This clonotype is classed as medium-sized. This chain links TRBV6-1 with TRBJ1-2; a possible D gene is TRBD1 (5 bases). The germline V and J ends were trimmed by 8 bases and 7 bases, with 14 bases remaining between them. Looked up from germline, CDR1 is MNHNS and CDR2 is SASEGT. This CDR3 contains 12 residues. The CDR3, as DNA: TGTGCCAGCCGTGGGGGAGTGGGTGGCTACACCTTC. Translating it yields CASRGGVGGYTF.

This clonotype was recorded once. A read error likely explains this, since a far larger clone differs by one base. The chain couples TRBV6-2 or TRBV6-3 to TRBJ2-1; tentatively, D is TRBD2 (5 bases). Deletions cut 8 bases from V and 4 bases from J, with 9 bases between. CDR3 length: 12 amino acids. In germline, CDR1 is MNHEY, CDR2 SVGEGT. The CDR3 DNA reads TGTGCCAGCTCGGGAAGATACAATGAGCAGTTCTTC. This translates into CASSGRYNEQFF.

As for this clonotype: A much larger clone lies a single base off, so this may be a read error. V is TRBV6-1 and J is TRBJ2-2, with D possibly being TRBD2 (5 bases). The CDR3 spans 13 residues. In germline, CDR1 is MNHNS, CDR2 SASEGT. Trimming removed 6 bases at V and 10 bases at J, with 15 bases between. CDR3 residues: CASRNPAVVELFF. CDR3 nucleotides: TGTGCCAGCAGGAACCCAGCGGTAGTGGAGCTGTTTTTT.

To note about this clonotype: A far more abundant clone sits one base away, making this likely a read error. J is TRBJ2-5 and V is TRBV12-3 or TRBV12-4; 7 nucleotides align to TRBD1. The DNA end favors TRBJ2-1, so the J call may be wrong. This CDR3 is built from 17 residues. CDR3 sequence (DNA): TGTGCCAGCATTCCCGGGACAGTGAGTCCAACCTACAATGAGCAGTTCTTC. Translation: CASIPGTVSPTYNEQFF.

This clonotype occurred many times. The chain joins TRBV2 to TRBJ2-1; no clear D. V lost 5 bases and J lost 9, with 14 bases in between. Germline-derived CDR1 and CDR2 are SNHLY and FYNNEI. The CDR3 contains 13 residues. The CDR3 spells CASSYYGRAEQFF. CDR3 nucleotide sequence: TGTGCCAGCAGTTACTATGGACGAGCTGAGCAGTTCTTC.

This clonotype has just a few counts. This could be a read error, since a much larger clone is one nucleotide away. The CDR3 does not close with the conserved phenylalanine or tryptophan, likely indicating a read error. This chain connects TRBV9 to TRBJ2-5, with D possibly being TRBD1 or TRBD2 (5 bases each). This CDR3 has 13 residues. CDR1 SGDLS and CDR2 YYNGEE come from the germline V gene. Trimming left V 3 bases short and J 7 bases short, with 13 bases between. CDR3: CASSGGPVGTQYS. The DNA for the CDR3 is TGTGCCAGCAGCGGGGGACCAGTGGGGACCCAGTACTCC.

This clonotype has a handful of counts. The chain links TRBV7-9 to TRBJ2-7, with 8 bases aligning to TRBD1. CDR3 length equals 14 residues. Germline trimming cut 5 bases from V and 3 bases from J; bases unmatched to any gene: 6. Looked up from germline, CDR1 is SEHNR and CDR2 is FQNEAQ (reference sequence). CDR3 sequence reads: CASSPGQGLYEQYF. The CDR3 DNA reads as TGTGCCAGCAGCCCAGGACAGGGCCTCTACGAGCAGTACTTC.

The table lists this clonotype with a few counts. This rearrangement joins TRBV11-3 to TRBJ2-5, with D unresolved. Trimming removed 1 base from V and 4 bases from J, with 13 bases in between. CDR1 SGHNT and CDR2 YENEEA come from the germline V gene. The CDR3 consists of 15 residues. The CDR3 sequence is CASSLGRTIVETQYF. The CDR3, as DNA: TGTGCCAGCAGCTTAGGACGTACAATCGTAGAGACCCAGTACTTC. The full variable domain, in which reference TRBV11-3 and TRBJ2-5 provide the parts outside the CDR3, is EAGVVQSPRYKIIEKKQPVAFWCNPISGHNTLYWYLQNLGQGPELLIRYENEEAVDDSQLPKDRFSAERLKGVDSTLKIQPAELGDSAVYLCASSLGRTIVETQYFGPGTRLLVL.

For the CDR3, the DNA is TGTGCCATCATTTACACAGGGAACACTGAAGCTTTCTTT. This translates into CAIIYTGNTEAFF. The V gene is TRBV6-2 or TRBV6-3, the J gene TRBJ1-1; a weak D match, TRBD1 (5 bases). The V end was cut by 10 bases, the J end by 1 base, with 13 bases between. The germline CDR1 and CDR2 sequences are MNHEY and SVGEGT. The CDR3 contains 13 residues.